This T cell receptor (beta chain) was identified during a study of blood T cells in healthy people across ages. This CDR3 has 14 amino acids. V was shortened by 5 bases and J by 1 base, with 12 bases between the two germline ends. In germline, CDR1 is MNHEY, CDR2 SVGAGI. A second about 6 to 11 cycle PCR used barcoded and J-beta primers. MiXCR was run by TCRdb on the 5' RACE reads, yielding one entry per CDR3 protein. In the table there are about a million distinct CDR3 sequences, roughly half of which are singletons. There are a few counts of this clonotype. The TCR originated in a woman aged 55-70 years in good health. The V call is TRBV6-5, the J call TRBJ2-7; a possible D gene is TRBD2 (6 bases). Input material: blood. CDR3: CASSPGDRSYEQYF. As DNA, the CDR3 is TGTGCCAGCAGTCCGGGGGATAGGTCCTACGAGCAGTACTTC.